Following are 27 T cell receptor beta chains from one sample sequenced in a study of control samples from healthy donors and cancer patients. Here immunoSEQ multiplex PCR was the method, and the copy in TCRdb shows in-frame clones only, minus some. Here the sample spans tens of thousands of clones, roughly nine tenths being singletons. Source material: blood. All receptors come from a woman aged 55 to 70 in good health.

This rearrangement joins TRBV7-9 to TRBJ2-2; D is unclear. This CDR3 contains 16 residues. Germline CDR1 is SEHNR and CDR2 is FQNEAQ (reference sequence). With 1 base removed from V and 0 bases from J, the gap between germline ends came to 9 bases. CDR3: CASSLDRPANTGELFF. CDR3 bases: TGTGCCAGCAGCTTAGACCGACCCGCGAACACCGGGGAGCTGTTTTTT.

The chain joins TRBV25-1 to TRBJ2-1, with TRBD1 as a possible D gene (7 bases). The germline V gene has CDR1 MGHDK and CDR2 SYGVNS. Deletions cut 7 bases from V and 0 bases from J, with 19 bases between. There are 17 residues in the CDR3. The CDR3 here is CASIAHSGGSSYNEQFF. For the CDR3, the DNA is TGTGCCAGCATTGCCCACTCAGGGGGGAGCTCCTACAATGAGCAGTTCTTC.

As concerns this clone: The identical CDR3 is also encoded by other nucleotide sequences in the sample. This chain links TRBV11-2 with TRBJ1-3; 9 bases are a match to TRBD1. J was trimmed by 4 bases and V by 4 bases; bases with no gene match: 8. Germline V gene data show CDR1 as SGHAT and CDR2 as FQNNGV. CDR3 length: 16 amino acids. The CDR3 nucleotides are TGTGCCAGCAGCTCGATACAGGGGGCGGGCGGAAACACCATATATTTT. Translated: CASSSIQGAGGNTIYF.

The chain is built from TRBV4-1 and TRBJ2-3; TRBD1 is a possible D gene (5 bases). The CDR3 loop spans 15 amino acids. V shed 4 bases and J shed 1 base, with 12 bases lying between them. CDR1 is MGHRA, CDR2 YSYEKL, per germline. The CDR3 loop is CASSLQGTGTDTQYF. CDR3 bases: TGCGCCAGCAGCCTGCAGGGAACGGGCACAGATACGCAGTATTTT.

The chain combines TRBV7-2 with TRBJ1-6; 11 bases line up with TRBD1. Germline CDR1 is SGHTA and CDR2 is FQGNSA. After removal of 2 bases from V and 7 bases from J, the junction contained 4 bases not matched to a gene. The CDR3 sequence is 16 residues long. Here the CDR3 DNA reads TGTGCCAGCAGCTTACTCGGACAGGGGGCGAATTCACCCCTCCACTTT. Its protein product is CASSLLGQGANSPLHF.

This chain connects TRBV15 to TRBJ1-2; D is possibly TRBD1 (5 bases). Trimming took off 0 bases at V and 8 bases at J, with 16 bases between the two ends. This CDR3 has 15 amino acids. Germline V gene lookup returns CDR1 LNHNV and CDR2 YYDKDF (reference sequence). The DNA for the CDR3 is TGTGCCACCAGCAGAGATCGGGGGGTCGTCCGGGGCTACACCTTC. This codes for CATSRDRGVVRGYTF.

This chain links TRBV3-1 (or the pseudogene TRBV3-2) with TRBJ2-1; D remains unclear. V was pared by 5 bases and J by 0 bases, with 17 bases between. The CDR3 is made up of 17 amino acids. The germline V gene encodes CDR1 LGHDT and CDR2 YNNKEL (reference sequence). This chain's CDR3 is CASSIYGRHSSYNEQFF. CDR3 in DNA: TGTGCCAGCAGCATCTACGGACGGCACAGCTCCTACAATGAGCAGTTCTTC.

This chain connects TRBV6-5 to TRBJ2-7; D not resolved. Between the trimmed V and J ends, which lost 0 bases and 3 bases, there was a span of 6 bases. In germline, CDR1 is MNHEY, CDR2 SVGAGI. The CDR3 has 13 residues. In DNA, the CDR3 is TGTGCCAGCAGTTACTCGATGATCTACGAGCAGTACTTC. Protein: CASSYSMIYEQYF.

The V call is TRBV29-1, the J call TRBJ1-1, with TRBD1 matching over 11 bases. The CDR3 runs 13 residues. CDR1 SQVTM and CDR2 ANQGSEA come from the germline V gene. Germline trimming cut 6 bases from V and 7 bases from J; bases unmatched to any gene: 7. CDR3 DNA sequence: TGCAGCGTCGAGGGACAGGGGGTCGGTGAAGCTTTCTTT. Its protein is CSVEGQGVGEAFF. The whole variable domain, remainder taken from reference TRBV29-1 and TRBJ1-1, is SAVISQKPSRDICQRGTSLTIQCQVDSQVTMMFWYRQQPGQSLTLIATANQGSEATYESGFVIDKFPISRPNLTFSTLTVSNMSPEDSSIYLCSVEGQGVGEAFFGQGTRLTVV.

The chain has TRBV6-5 and TRBJ2-5; D is unclear. CDR1 MNHEY and CDR2 SVGAGI come from the germline V gene. CDR3 size: 11 residues. V was clipped by 6 bases and J by 5 bases, with 7 bases between them. The CDR3 DNA sequence: TGTGCCAGCAGGGTCGTGGAGACCCAGTACTTC. Protein sequence: CASRVVETQYF.

The chain joins TRBV5-1 to TRBJ2-3; tentatively, D is TRBD1 (6 bases). Germline V gene lookup returns CDR1 SGHRS and CDR2 YFSETQ. Trimming cost V 1 base and J 4 bases, with 10 bases left between them. The CDR3 length is 14 residues. This CDR3 is CASSLQQGPDTQYF. As DNA, the CDR3 is TGCGCCAGCAGCTTGCAGCAGGGGCCAGATACGCAGTATTTT.

The DNA of the CDR3 is TGCAGCGTTGTTCAGGGGGCGATCGAGCAGTACTTC. Translating it yields CSVVQGAIEQYF. The chain has TRBV29-1 and TRBJ2-7; 8 bases match TRBD1. The germline V gene encodes CDR1 SQVTM and CDR2 ANQGSEA. The CDR3 loop spans 12 amino acids. The V segment lost 4 bases and the J segment 6 bases; nucleotides outside the gene matches: 5.

J is TRBJ1-2 and V is TRBV3-1 (or the pseudogene TRBV3-2), with 8 positions matching TRBD1. Trimming took 5 bases from V and 4 from J; bases not matched to a gene: 3. CDR1 and CDR2 from the germline V gene are LGHDT and YNNKEL (reference sequence). The CDR3 is made up of 13 amino acids. The CDR3 spells CASSGTGVYGYTF. In DNA, the CDR3 is TGTGCCAGCAGCGGGACAGGAGTCTATGGCTACACCTTC.

This sequence joins TRBV5-5 and TRBJ2-1, with D perhaps matching TRBD1 (6 bases). This CDR3 is 14 amino acids long. Germline V gene data show CDR1 as SGHKS and CDR2 as YYEKEE (reference sequence). V lost 5 bases, J lost 0 bases, and 9 bases lay in between. CDR3 loop: CASRTGSSYNEQFF. In nucleotides, the CDR3 is TGTGCCAGCAGAACAGGGAGCTCCTACAATGAGCAGTTCTTC.

V is TRBV30 and J is TRBJ2-7, with TRBD2 as a possible D gene (5 bases). The germline V and J ends were trimmed by 3 bases and 0 bases, with 12 bases remaining between them. Germline loops: CDR1 GTSNPN, CDR2 SVGIG (reference sequence). CDR3 size: 14 residues. The CDR3 sequence is CAWSRTAASYEQYF. CDR3 DNA sequence: TGTGCCTGGAGCCGAACAGCGGCCTCCTACGAGCAGTACTTC. Full variable domain (outside the CDR3, taken from reference TRBV30 and TRBJ2-7): SQTIHQWPATLVQPVGSPLSLECTVEGTSNPNLYWYRQAAGRGLQLLFYSVGIGQISSEVPQNLSASRPQDRQFILSSKKLLLSDSGFYLCAWSRTAASYEQYFGPGTRLTVT.

V gene TRBV6-5 combines with J gene TRBJ1-1; D call uncertain. Germline V gives CDR1 MNHEY, CDR2 SVGAGI. The CDR3 is made up of 15 amino acids. Trimming pared 7 bases from V and 1 base from J, leaving 16 bases between. The CDR3 protein is CASTLLGTGNTEAFF. The CDR3 DNA sequence: TGTGCCAGCACCCTACTAGGCACGGGGAACACTGAAGCTTTCTTT.

This clone was counted a single time. This chain links TRBV28 with TRBJ1-3; 9 nucleotides line up with TRBD1. CDR3 length: 16 residues. The trim removed 8 bases at V and 4 bases at J, leaving 12 bases unmatched. Germline V gives CDR1 MDHEN, CDR2 SYDVKM. CDR3 loop: CASGPTGTGPGNTIYF. DNA for the CDR3: TGTGCCAGCGGACCGACCGGGACAGGGCCCGGAAACACCATATATTTT.

The chain recombines TRBV12-5 with TRBJ2-1; 11 nucleotides match TRBD2. The CDR3 extends over 15 amino acids. Germline V gives CDR1 LGHNT, CDR2 FRNRAP. The junction had 1 base not matched to a gene; V was cut back by 0 bases and J by 6 bases. CDR3 residues: CASGLVSGRANEQFF. The CDR3 bases are TGTGCTAGTGGTTTGGTTAGCGGGAGGGCCAATGAGCAGTTCTTC.

This clone came up once. V usage is TRBV27 and J usage is TRBJ2-7; 9 positions match TRBD1. The CDR3 is made up of 15 amino acids. V shed 3 bases and J 4 bases; nucleotides not matched to a gene: 7. The germline gives CDR1 MNHEY, CDR2 SMNVEV (reference sequence). The CDR3 is CASSFFGTGQYEQYF. Written as DNA, the CDR3 is TGTGCCAGCAGTTTTTTTGGGACAGGGCAATACGAGCAGTACTTC.

The V and J genes are TRBV9 and TRBJ2-1, with 7 bases lining up with TRBD2. CDR3 length equals 15 residues. The V segment lost 4 bases and the J segment 8 bases; nucleotides outside the gene matches: 12. Per germline, CDR1 SGDLS and CDR2 YYNGEE. CDR3 in DNA: TGTGCCAGCAGCCCCGTCCCTAGCGGCCGCGATGAGCAGTTCTTC. Translating it yields CASSPVPSGRDEQFF.

The chain combines TRBV20-1 with TRBJ1-1; D ambiguous. This CDR3 region has 11 residues. With 2 bases removed from V and 0 bases from J, the gap between germline ends came to 1 base. From germline, CDR1 is DFQATT and CDR2 SNEGSKA (reference sequence). In DNA, the CDR3 is TGCAGTGCTAGATTGAACACTGAAGCTTTCTTT. Its translation: CSARLNTEAFF.

The rearrangement links TRBV2 to TRBJ2-1, with D possibly matching TRBD1 (7 bases). This CDR3 contains 12 residues. Germline V lookup: CDR1 SNHLY, CDR2 FYNNEI. The V gene lost 2 bases and the J gene lost 15 bases, with 14 bases spanning the gap. Here the CDR3 reads CASSERGRGVFF. The CDR3 DNA sequence: TGTGCCAGCAGTGAAAGGGGGCGCGGGGTGTTCTTC.

The genes are TRBV19 and TRBJ1-2, with D possibly matching TRBD1 (6 bases). This CDR3 is 16 amino acids long. Between the trimmed V and J ends, which lost 0 bases and 5 bases, there was a span of 16 bases. Germline CDR1 reads LNHDA; CDR2 reads SQIVND (reference sequence). CDR3 sequence reads: CASSIDQRGPLYGYTF. CDR3 bases: TGTGCCAGTAGTATAGATCAACGGGGGCCCCTGTATGGCTACACCTTC.

The chain carries TRBV11-1 and TRBJ2-7; D gene uncertain. CDR1 is SGHAT, CDR2 FQDESV, per germline (reference sequence). CDR3 length equals 14 residues. Trimming removed 2 bases at V and 8 bases at J, with 16 bases between. CDR3 loop: CASSLRDTKSKQYF. The CDR3 bases are TGTGCCAGCAGCTTACGAGACACTAAATCCAAGCAGTACTTC.

The rearrangement joins TRBV4-1 to TRBJ2-5; TRBD2 aligns across 16 bases. Unmatched junction bases numbered 9, after V lost 0 bases and J lost 5 bases. This CDR3 contains 19 residues. From germline, CDR1 is MGHRA and CDR2 YSYEKL. The DNA of the CDR3 is TGCGCCAGCAGCCAAGATAGAGGGACTAGCGGGAGGGGGGGGGAGACCCAGTACTTC. This codes for CASSQDRGTSGRGGETQYF.

This chain connects TRBV9 to TRBJ1-2; no reliable D call. The V end was cut by 2 bases, the J end by 0 bases, with 17 bases between. CDR1 is SGDLS, CDR2 YYNGEE, per germline. The CDR3 length is 17 residues. This CDR3 is CASSVDPRSGTNYGYTF. CDR3 DNA sequence: TGTGCCAGCAGCGTCGACCCTAGGTCCGGAACTAACTATGGCTACACCTTC.

This chain joins TRBV7-9 and TRBJ1-1; D unclear. The CDR3 sequence is 14 residues long. Deletions cut 5 bases from V and 3 bases from J, with 13 bases between. Germline V gives CDR1 SEHNR, CDR2 FQNEAQ (reference sequence). DNA for the CDR3: TGTGCCAGCAGCCCGGAGGAAACGGACACTGAAGCTTTCTTT. Protein: CASSPEETDTEAFF.